The 3 T cell receptor beta chains below all came from one sample that was sequenced in a study of vaccination and CD4 T cells after COVID-19. The treatment denotes: approximately 9-day PBMC culture with coronavirus spike peptide pools or control peptides (ViraFEST assay). Researchers used the Oncomine TCR Beta short-read assay to sequence DNA from cultured CD4+ T cells. TCRdb fed the PCR reads into MiXCR, producing one record per CDR3 protein. The table shows about 15,000 distinct CDR3 sequences, with about 56% occurring only once. No antigens are known for them. The material sequenced was CD4+ T cells from blood, cultured in vitro, taken before SARS-CoV-2 vaccination. All receptors come from a human donor who had recovered from COVID-19.

This clonotype showed up just a few times. V usage is TRBV6-1 and J usage is TRBJ1-5, with TRBD1 identical over 8 bases. CDR3 length equals 14 residues. The germline V gene encodes CDR1 MNHNS and CDR2 SASEGT. With 6 bases clipped from V and 2 bases from J, the junction kept 3 bases outside the gene matches. The DNA of the CDR3 is TGTGCCAGCAGGACAGGGGTTCGCAATCAGCCCCAGCATTTT. This codes for CASRTGVRNQPQHF.

This clonotype has a handful of counts. This chain joins TRBV5-1 and TRBJ1-1; D remains ambiguous. Between the trimmed V and J ends, which lost 0 bases and 0 bases, there was a span of 12 bases. This CDR3 comprises 16 residues. Germline values: CDR1 SGHRS, CDR2 YFSETQ. As DNA, the CDR3 is TGCGCCAGCAGCTTGGTGGACGAAGACTTGAACACTGAAGCTTTCTTT. As protein: CASSLVDEDLNTEAFF.

CDR3 bases: TGTGCCAGCAGTCTCCCGTCGACAGGCCACTACGAGCAGTACTTC. This encodes CASSLPSTGHYEQYF. The chain couples TRBV28 to TRBJ2-7; D is possibly TRBD1 (6 bases). The CDR3 totals 15 residues. V was shortened by 5 bases and J by 3 bases, with 17 bases between the two germline ends. Germline CDR1 reads MDHEN; CDR2 reads SYDVKM.